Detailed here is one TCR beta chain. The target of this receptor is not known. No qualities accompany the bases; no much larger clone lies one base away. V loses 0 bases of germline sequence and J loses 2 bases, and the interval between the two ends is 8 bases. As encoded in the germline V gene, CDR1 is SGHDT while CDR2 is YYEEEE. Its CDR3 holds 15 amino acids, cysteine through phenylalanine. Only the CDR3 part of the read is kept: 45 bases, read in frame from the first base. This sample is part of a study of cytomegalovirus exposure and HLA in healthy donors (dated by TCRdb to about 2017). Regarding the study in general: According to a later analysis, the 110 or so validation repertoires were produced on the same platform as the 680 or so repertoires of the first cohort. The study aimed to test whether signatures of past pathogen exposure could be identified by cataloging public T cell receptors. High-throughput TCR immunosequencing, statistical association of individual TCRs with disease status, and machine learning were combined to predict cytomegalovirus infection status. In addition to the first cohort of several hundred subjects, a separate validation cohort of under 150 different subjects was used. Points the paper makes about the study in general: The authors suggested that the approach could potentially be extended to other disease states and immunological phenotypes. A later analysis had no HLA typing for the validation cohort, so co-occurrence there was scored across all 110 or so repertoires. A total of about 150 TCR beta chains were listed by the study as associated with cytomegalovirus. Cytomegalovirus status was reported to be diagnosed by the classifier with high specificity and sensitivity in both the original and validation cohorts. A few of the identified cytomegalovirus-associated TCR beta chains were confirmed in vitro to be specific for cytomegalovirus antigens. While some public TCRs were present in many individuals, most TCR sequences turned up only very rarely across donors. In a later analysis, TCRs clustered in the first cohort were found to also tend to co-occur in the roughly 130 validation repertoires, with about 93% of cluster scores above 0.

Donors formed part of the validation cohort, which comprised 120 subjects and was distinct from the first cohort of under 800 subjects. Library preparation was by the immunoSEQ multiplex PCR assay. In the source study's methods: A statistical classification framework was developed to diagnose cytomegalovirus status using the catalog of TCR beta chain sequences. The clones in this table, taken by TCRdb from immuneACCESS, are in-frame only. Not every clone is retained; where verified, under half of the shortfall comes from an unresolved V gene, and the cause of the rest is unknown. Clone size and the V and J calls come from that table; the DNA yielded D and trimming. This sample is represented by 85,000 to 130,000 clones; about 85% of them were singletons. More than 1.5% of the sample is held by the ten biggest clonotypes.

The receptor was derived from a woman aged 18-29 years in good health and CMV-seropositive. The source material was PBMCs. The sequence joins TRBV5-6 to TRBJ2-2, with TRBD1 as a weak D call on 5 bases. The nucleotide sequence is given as TGTGCCAGCAGCTTGGGCAGGGCAAACACCGGGGAGCTGTTTTTT. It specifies CASSLGRANTGELFF.